This TCR beta chain was recorded in a study of cytomegalovirus exposure and HLA in healthy donors. Amplification used 60 Vbeta primers and 13 Jbeta primers. Data came from immunoSEQ multiplex PCR; TCRdb stores just in-frame clones and leaves some out. This sample has fewer than 80,000 clones; roughly 71% occur once, and the top ten carry over 8.5%. Study-wide findings and caveats: As a later analysis showed, several of the most significant clusters appeared to be linked to common viral pathogens. In a later analysis, donors in an Asian-associated ancestry cluster reportedly had fewer N-insertions in productive TCRs than the cohort mean.

The germline V gene encodes CDR1 LGHNA and CDR2 YNFKEQ. J was trimmed by 4 bases and V by 1 base; bases with no gene match: 16. This CDR3 contains 20 residues. This clone showed up just once. Its antigen is currently unknown. The TCR was taken from an older woman in good health and CMV-seropositive. The V call is TRBV4-2, the J call TRBJ1-2; 12 bases agree with TRBD1. The sequenced sample consisted of PBMCs. CDR3 region: CASSQVGFGDRGRDGYGYTF. CDR3 DNA: TGTGCCAGCAGCCAAGTAGGCTTTGGGGACAGGGGGCGCGACGGCTATGGCTACACCTTC.